What follows is one T cell receptor beta chain and its context. What it binds is not known. This CDR3 region has 13 residues. Losses at the gene ends were 10 bases for V and 2 bases for J; bases not matched to a gene: 8. Germline assignment: CDR1 SGHRS and CDR2 YFSETQ. These data are taken from a study of post-analysis software for immune sequencing data. Whole-study findings and limits: There were four or five TRBV segments more frequent in patients than controls, and TRBV5-6, TRBV5-1 and TRBV20-1 were among them.

Presence of unique molecular identifiers characterized the TCR beta cDNA libraries. TCRdb processed the PCR reads anew with MiXCR; each CDR3 protein has one entry. This table has roughly 600,000 distinct CDR3 sequences, 44% appearing once. Material: blood. The clonotype was recovered from a girl aged 10-17 years with multiple sclerosis. This chain connects TRBV5-1 to TRBJ1-2; 7 bases line up with TRBD1. CDR3 sequence (DNA): TGCGCCTCTTGGCAAGGGGGCAACTATGGCTACACCTTC. Translating gives CASWQGGNYGYTF.